The rows below give T cell receptor beta chains drawn from one sample of a study of T cells expressing NK-cell markers. TCRdb re-analyzed the 5' RACE reads; it lists each CDR3 protein once, without DNA. The record lists roughly 300,000 distinct CDR3 sequences, of which the ten most abundant hold 4% to 5%. Sequencing input: blood T cells: a sorted CD56 or NKG2C T cell subset, CD4+ or CD8+ T cells, or bulk PBMC T cells (not recorded which). The source is a woman aged 18 to 75 in good health. Both conserved end residues are part of each CDR3.

j_call	v_call	cdr3_aa
TRBJ2-6	TRBV5-8	CARAASGANVLTF
TRBJ2-7	TRBV19	CASSIGQGPSYEQYF
TRBJ2-7	TRBV5-1	CASSLETAYEQYF
TRBJ1-6	TRBV14	CASSLVHSPLHF
TRBJ2-5	TRBV7-8	CASSTVRETQYF
TRBJ2-3	TRBV21-1	CASSKSRTGSSSTDTQYF
TRBJ2-5	TRBV29-1	CSVGLVAETQYF
TRBJ2-1	TRBV12-3/TRBV12-4	CASSYRLAGHHEQFF
TRBJ2-2	TRBV6-1	CASKLAGVGELFF
TRBJ2-5	TRBV5-4	CASSLKTSGKETQYF
TRBJ2-5	TRBV12-3/TRBV12-4	CASTVVGETQYF
TRBJ1-1	TRBV30	CAWSVLADEAFF
TRBJ2-1	TRBV18	CASSPRDRGLAGVSNEQFF
TRBJ2-5	TRBV18	CASSTTRVAAETQYF
TRBJ1-5	TRBV7-9	CASSSKQGGPQHF
TRBJ2-1	TRBV9	CASSVESGSSYNEQFF
TRBJ2-5	TRBV7-3	CASSWDREKTQYF
TRBJ2-1	TRBV10-3	CAITPSGGSYNEQFF
TRBJ2-3	TRBV27	CASRGRITDTQYF
TRBJ2-1	TRBV12-3/TRBV12-4	CASSSYPDGEQFF
TRBJ1-1	TRBV15	CATSRDRAGGTEAFF
TRBJ2-2	TRBV20-1	CSARDGGRVSRELFF
TRBJ2-3	TRBV7-8	CASSQGTGEGTDTQYF
TRBJ2-3	TRBV29-1	CSSGGLAGTDTQYF
TRBJ2-2	TRBV29-1	CSVSPRLTGTTGELFF
TRBJ2-5	TRBV29-1	CSVGQGFGETQYF
TRBJ2-7	TRBV29-1	CSVRYSVRATYEQYF
TRBJ2-1	TRBV20-1	CSAEGTSFDEQFF
TRBJ2-3	TRBV6-2/TRBV6-3	CASSTQRDTQYF
TRBJ2-1	TRBV11-2	CASSLAGARDEQFF
TRBJ2-2	TRBV10-2	CASSELGRVTGELFF
TRBJ1-2	TRBV29-1	CSVDGTGGLRGGYTF
TRBJ2-1	TRBV6-5	CAIGASYNEQFF
TRBJ1-1	TRBV6-1	CASKGTENTEAFF
TRBJ2-1	TRBV6-1	CASRGSGRGYNEQFF
TRBJ2-3	TRBV4-2	CASSQEDSRTSTDTQYF
TRBJ1-3	TRBV12-3/TRBV12-4	CASRPTGSSGNTIYF
TRBJ2-5	TRBV6-1	CASSEARGRETQYF
TRBJ1-6	TRBV11-2	CASSLWSNLHF
TRBJ2-3	TRBV29-1	CSVEAGGSGDTQYF
TRBJ2-1	TRBV7-8	CASSLETGYGEQFF
TRBJ2-1	TRBV5-4	CASSLRYGTSGGSDEQFF